This T cell receptor (beta chain) derives from a study of Graves' ophthalmopathy and Graves' hyperthyroidism. RNA transcripts provided the template for amplifying TCR beta CDR3 regions. A first-round RT-PCR used HTBI primers, followed by a second-round multiplex PCR. One entry per CDR3 protein results from TCRdb running MiXCR on the multiplex PCR reads. The repertoire consists of fewer than 400,000 distinct CDR3 sequences, with 15% to 20% occurring once and the leading ten covering roughly 1.6%. This CDR3 is 12 amino acids long. CDR1 and CDR2 (germline): SQVTM, ANQGSEA. Deletions cut 8 bases from V and 2 bases from J, with 13 bases between. Study-wide results and caveats: In blood appeared most of the expanded thyroid clonotypes whose frequency exceeded 0.001.

The table lists this clonotype with many counts. Antigen specificity is unknown. PBMCs were isolated by Ficoll-Paque density gradient centrifugation, using about 9.2 ml of fresh peripheral blood as the starting material. This sequence joins TRBV29-1 and TRBJ2-7; no definite D call. This sequence was found in a woman aged 18-29 years with Graves' ophthalmopathy. The sequenced sample was peripheral blood. The CDR3 is CSFQPGPYEQYF. The DNA of the CDR3 is TGCAGCTTCCAGCCCGGACCCTACGAGCAGTACTTC.